The clone carrying this T cell receptor beta chain was seen a few times. Each CDR3 protein gets one entry after TCRdb re-called the 5' RACE reads with MiXCR. The table records 400,000 or so distinct CDR3 sequences, 20% of them present only once. This CDR3 contains 15 residues. The V gene end was trimmed by 7 bases and the J gene end by 2 bases; junction bases not matched to a gene: 7. The data stem from a study of T-cell memory formation after mild COVID-19. This sequence was found in an adult woman who had mild COVID-19 (a few samples of this study predate the infection). Cell type and time point are not known. The sample taken for sequencing was PBMCs or a T cell subset sorted from them (not recorded which). The chain links TRBV12-3 or TRBV12-4 to TRBJ2-2; TRBD1 matches at 7 bases. The CDR3 reads CASILGQSNTGELFF. Written as DNA, the CDR3 is TGTGCCAGCATCCTGGGACAGTCAAACACCGGGGAGCTGTTTTTT.